This T cell receptor beta chain was profiled in a study of blood T cell repertoires in COVID-19. TCRdb's table, derived via immunoSEQ multiplex PCR, lists solely in-frame clones and lacks some. The table has hundreds of thousands of clones, under 90% seen once. The CDR3 sequence is 13 residues long. From germline, CDR1 is KGHDR and CDR2 SFDVKD. Trimming took 4 bases from V and 8 from J; bases not matched to a gene: 4. This receptor was identified in an elderly woman with active or convalescent COVID-19. Material for sequencing was peripheral blood. The chain joins TRBV24-1 to TRBJ2-1, with 7 bases lining up with TRBD2. For the CDR3, the DNA is TGTGCCACCAGTGACAGGGACTATTATGAGCAGTTCTTC. It is translated as CATSDRDYYEQFF.